This TCR beta chain was documented in a study of blood T cell repertoires in COVID-19. Adults between roughly 18 and 90 years of age took part from 20 to 25 US areas. Recovery among Cohort 3 donors was established by two negative PCRs, clearance, or symptom resolution. Measured with immunoSEQ multiplex PCR; TCRdb has only the in-frame clones, and not every one. The sample carries 250,000 to 350,000 clones, about 92% recorded once. The sequenced sample consisted of PBMCs or T cells enriched from blood (not recorded which). The clonotype was recovered from a woman aged 25 to 39 who had recovered from COVID-19.

The CDR3 sequence: CASSRRDNLHEQYF. Written as DNA, the CDR3 is TGTGCCAGCAGCCGCCGGGACAACCTACACGAGCAGTACTTC. The chain recombines TRBV2 with TRBJ2-7, with D perhaps matching TRBD1 (6 bases). The CDR3 spans 14 residues. Trimming left V 6 bases short and J 5 bases short, with 17 bases between. Germline CDR1 is SNHLY and CDR2 is FYNNEI.